Shown below are 14 T cell receptor beta chains from a single sample sequenced in a study of long-term antiretroviral therapy in people with HIV. The run of the v3.0 immunoSEQ assay was at survey level. The repertoire was sequenced with immunoSEQ multiplex PCR; TCRdb's copy has only in-frame clones and lacks some. The profile shows some 40,000 clones, about four fifths of them singletons. Sequenced here: unsorted PBMCs, sampled 1 year after starting antiretroviral therapy. These receptors came from a man in his late teens or twenties with HIV.

This clone was counted a few times. The rearrangement joins TRBV9 to TRBJ2-7; possibly TRBD1 for D (6 bases). CDR3 length: 15 amino acids. The ends were cut back, 0 bases at V and 9 bases at J, with 19 bases in the middle. Looked up from germline, CDR1 is SGDLS and CDR2 is YYNGEE. The CDR3 loop reads CASSVDGRTGTRQYF. The DNA for the CDR3 is TGTGCCAGCAGCGTAGACGGTCGTACAGGGACCCGGCAGTACTTC.

This clone was detected only once. The gene calls are TRBV6-5 and TRBJ1-2; D not resolved. Germline CDR1 MNHEY, CDR2 SVGAGI. The CDR3 sequence is 15 residues long. V lost 2 bases to trimming and J lost 0 bases, with 10 bases between them. This CDR3 is CASSYTPRANYGYTF. CDR3 DNA sequence: TGTGCCAGCAGTTACACCCCCAGAGCTAACTATGGCTACACCTTC.

V is TRBV19 and J is TRBJ1-1; D call uncertain. V was shortened by 3 bases and J by 4 bases, with 6 bases between the two germline ends. In germline, CDR1 is LNHDA, CDR2 SQIVND (reference sequence). The CDR3 has 12 amino acids. CDR3 bases: TGTGCCAGTAGTATCGGATTCACTGAAGCTTTCTTT. Its translation: CASSIGFTEAFF.

The gene calls are TRBV27 and TRBJ1-5; D not resolved. The CDR3 length is 13 residues. V lost 3 bases and J lost 4, with 7 bases in between. Germline lookup yields CDR1 MNHEY and CDR2 SMNVEV (reference sequence). CDR3 nucleotides: TGTGCCAGCAGTTTGGGAACAAATCAGCCCCAGCATTTT. Translation gives CASSLGTNQPQHF.

This clone was found once. The CDR3 nucleotides read TGTGCCAGCAGCGTAGCTGGCTACTACAATGAGCAGTTCTTC. Translated: CASSVAGYYNEQFF. The chain carries TRBV9 and TRBJ2-1; D unresolved. The V end lost 0 bases, the J end lost 3 bases, and 7 bases lay between the germline ends. The CDR3 sequence is 14 residues long. Per germline, CDR1 SGDLS and CDR2 YYNGEE.

There are a few counts of this clone. The chain links TRBV5-1 to TRBJ2-1, with TRBD2 matching over 8 bases. Germline V gene data show CDR1 as SGHRS and CDR2 as YFSETQ. Germline trimming cut 6 bases from V and 8 bases from J; bases unmatched to any gene: 4. There are 12 residues in the CDR3. CDR3 in DNA: TGCGCCAGCAAGCCGGGGGGGCATGAGCAGTTCTTC. As protein: CASKPGGHEQFF. The full variable domain, with the rest looked up from reference TRBV5-1 and TRBJ2-1, is KAGVTQTPRYLIKTRGQQVTLSCSPISGHRSVSWYQQTPGQGLQFLFEYFSETQRNKGNFPGRFSGRQFSNSRSEMNVSTLELGDSALYLCASKPGGHEQFFGPGTRLTVL.

The CDR3 region has the DNA TGTGCCAGCAGTCACGGGGGCACTGAAGCTTTCTTT. Encoded protein: CASSHGGTEAFF. V and J are TRBV11-3 and TRBJ1-1, with a weak D call TRBD1 (5 bases). CDR3 length equals 12 residues. Germline values: CDR1 SGHNT, CDR2 YENEEA. The V gene lost 6 bases and the J gene lost 4 bases, with 9 bases spanning the gap.

The CDR3, as DNA: TGTGCCAGCAGCCCTCCGACCCGGACTAGCGCCTACGAGCAGTACTTC. Its protein is CASSPPTRTSAYEQYF. The chain is built from TRBV7-9 and TRBJ2-7; 9 bases are shared with TRBD2. The V gene's germline CDR1 is SEHNR and CDR2 FQNEAQ (reference sequence). V lost 5 bases, J lost 2 bases, and 10 bases stayed unmatched. CDR3 length equals 16 residues.

The J gene is TRBJ1-1, the V gene TRBV18; D uncertain. This CDR3 region has 16 residues. The V gene lost 6 bases and the J gene lost 1 base, with 18 bases spanning the gap. Germline values: CDR1 KGHSH, CDR2 LQKENI. The CDR3 loop is CASSRTVSLTNTEAFF. The CDR3 DNA follows: TGTGCCAGCTCTAGGACCGTGAGTTTAACGAACACTGAAGCTTTCTTT. The full variable domain, its missing parts supplied by reference TRBV18 and TRBJ1-1, is NAGVMQNPRHLVRRRGQEARLRCSPMKGHSHVYWYRQLPEEGLKFMVYLQKENIIDESGMPKERFSAEFPKEGPSILRIQQVVRGDSAAYFCASSRTVSLTNTEAFFGQGTRLTVV.

The V gene is TRBV7-9, the J gene TRBJ1-4; TRBD1 matches at 8 bases. In germline, CDR1 is SEHNR, CDR2 FQNEAQ (reference sequence). The CDR3 extends over 13 amino acids. J was trimmed by 8 bases and V by 3 bases; bases with no gene match: 2. The CDR3 DNA reads TGTGCCAGCAGCTTTGGACAGGGAGAAAAACTGTTTTTT. It specifies CASSFGQGEKLFF.

This clone appeared once. This chain uses TRBV5-4 with TRBJ2-7; 10 bases are shared with TRBD1. The CDR3 contains 12 residues. Germline V gene data show CDR1 as SGHNT and CDR2 as YYREEE (reference sequence). V shed 3 bases and J 6 bases; nucleotides not matched to a gene: 0. CDR3 sequence: CASSWTGGEQYF. CDR3 nucleotide sequence: TGTGCCAGCAGCTGGACAGGGGGCGAGCAGTACTTC.

The chain has TRBV7-8 and TRBJ2-2, with TRBD1 as a possible D gene (5 bases). In germline, CDR1 is SGHVS, CDR2 FQNEAQ. The CDR3 is 17 amino acids. The V and J ends lost 4 bases and 5 bases respectively, with 20 bases between them. The CDR3 sequence: CASSSGSQGGSTGELFF. DNA of the CDR3: TGTGCCAGCAGCTCAGGATCTCAGGGCGGCAGTACCGGGGAGCTGTTTTTT.

The genes are TRBV7-3 and TRBJ2-7; either TRBD1 or TRBD2 may fit D (5 bases each). Germline V lookup: CDR1 SGHTA, CDR2 FQGTGA. The CDR3 sequence is 14 residues long. The germline V and J ends were trimmed by 5 bases and 6 bases, with 17 bases remaining between them. CDR3 sequence (DNA): TGTGCCAGCAGCCCATACCCGGGGCACGGCGAGCAGTACTTC. Protein sequence: CASSPYPGHGEQYF. The complete variable domain, with remaining parts taken from reference TRBV7-3 and TRBJ2-7, reads GAGVSQTPSNKVTEKGKYVELRCDPISGHTALYWYRQSLGQGPEFLIYFQGTGAADDSGLPNDRFFAVRPEGSVSTLKIQRTERGDSAVYLCASSPYPGHGEQYFGPGTRLTVT.

The chain uses TRBV28 and TRBJ1-1; TRBD1 is a possible D gene (5 bases). Germline V lookup: CDR1 MDHEN, CDR2 SYDVKM. CDR3 length: 13 amino acids. Trimming took 6 bases from V and 7 from J, leaving 15 bases between them. As DNA, the CDR3 is TGTGCCAGCAGGCCAGTAGGGGATGGTGAAGCTTTCTTT. Encoded protein: CASRPVGDGEAFF.